This T cell receptor beta chain is from a study of blood T cell repertoires in COVID-19. Study-level information: In each case, the material was cDNA or gDNA derived from T cells, B-cell-depleted T cells, or PBMCs.

V dropped 3 bases and J dropped 0 bases, with 13 bases sitting between them. This CDR3 is 15 amino acids long. In germline, CDR1 is SGDLS, CDR2 YYNGEE. Some clones are missing from TCRdb's copy, which holds only in-frame ones; the method was immunoSEQ multiplex PCR. The sample shows about 210,000 clones, almost 85% of them seen only once. This chain connects TRBV9 to TRBJ2-7; D is unclear. This clonotype was sampled from a woman in her 70s with COVID-19, enrolled during active disease. Sequenced material: peripheral blood. CDR3 amino acids: CASSGGVTGSYEQYF. The CDR3 bases are TGTGCCAGCAGCGGTGGAGTGACGGGCTCCTACGAGCAGTACTTC. Full variable domain (missing parts from reference TRBV9 and TRBJ2-7): DSGVTQTPKHLITATGQRVTLRCSPRSGDLSVYWYQQSLDQGLQFLIQYYNGEERAKGNILERFSAQQFPDLHSELNLSSLELGDSALYFCASSGGVTGSYEQYFGPGTRLTVT.